This section outlines one T cell receptor (beta chain) sequence together with its context. The antigen it recognizes is unknown. The input lacks base qualities; no much larger clone sits a single base away. This sample is part of a study of cytomegalovirus exposure and HLA in healthy donors (dated by TCRdb to 2016 to 2017). In terms of the full investigation: An earlier analysis of approximately 640 of the donors reported 250 to 350 Gb of sequence data and around 110 million unique TCR beta sequences from 150 million to 200 million T cells. Five DR-DQ haplotypes were treated as single units for association and clustering because of strong linkage in the cohort. The genetic ancestry cluster associated with self-reported Caucasian donors included approximately 85% of the roughly 390 genotyped donors. An early release that covered about 600 HLA-typed donors contained about 300 gigabases of sequencing data and 80 million or so unique TCR sequences. The study was designed to test whether signatures of past pathogen exposure could be identified by cataloging public T cell receptors. The T cell repertoires of some 670 subjects were profiled by immunosequencing and related to cytomegalovirus serostatus. To predict cytomegalovirus infection status, the study brought together high-throughput TCR immunosequencing, statistical association of individual TCRs with disease status, and machine learning. Rather than drawing on any new phenotypic data, the later analysis identified candidate immune exposures from TCR beta sequences and the way those sequences occurred across donors. Class I and class II HLA loci were covered by the typing at four-digit resolution. Every discovery cohort repertoire had been produced on one sequencing platform. Alongside the repertoire data, information on donor age, sex, ethnicity and CMV serostatus was compiled. The number of donors typed differed by locus, with roughly 629-640 for A, B, C, DRB1 and DQB1, around 500 for DQA1, about 610 for DPA1, and some 470 for DPB1. In addition to the first cohort of 666 subjects, a separate validation cohort of 120 different subjects was used. Among over 350 genotyped donors of the cohort, an average of 235,054 unique TCR beta nucleotide sequences were sequenced per donor, roughly 18% of them non-productive. Genome-wide SNP genotypes for about 65% of the 666 donors were used in a later genetic analysis, which treated that subset as a discovery cohort. To decide whether each TCR beta V gene segment behaved as functional or pseudogenic, an earlier analysis of some 570 of the donors relied on high-throughput TCR beta sequencing. A later analysis re-examined previously published TCR beta repertoires from more than 550 donors and added high-resolution HLA genotyping to investigate patterns of TCR occurrence. What the authors observed across the whole study: Correlated functional status among segregating V segments might be attributable to linkage disequilibrium, but an unknown experimental factor could not be ruled out. In a later analysis, several top co-occurrence clusters were reported to appear linked to parvovirus B19, influenza, CMV and Epstein-Barr virus. A total of around 150 TCR beta chains were listed by the study as associated with cytomegalovirus. Presence/absence analyses assumed roughly uniform sequencing depth across donors, an assumption that may not hold. In both the original and validation cohorts, the classifier was reported to diagnose cytomegalovirus status with high specificity and sensitivity. Most TCR sequences were observed very rarely across donors, whereas some public TCRs were present in many individuals. The sequencing pipeline was judged likely to have produced a cluster of highly shared sequence variants as a technical artifact. Approximately 16 rarely observed V segments, including chromosome 9 orphons, were excluded from the earlier analysis of approximately 600 of the donors because counts were too low. Only TCR beta chains were sequenced in this cohort, and the absence of alpha or paired-chain data limited detectable features. Compared with the roughly 670-donor mean, donors in an Asian-associated ancestry cluster had fewer N-insertions in productive TCRs, according to a later genetic analysis. The 87-base-pair reads could not distinguish some IMGT-functional V segments, including TRBV6-2 and TRBV6-3, so those segments were excluded. Because HLA typing was missing for some donors at each locus, association tests included only the typed subset. Most CMV-associated TCR beta chains appeared to be HLA-restricted in a later analysis, and the HLA associations seemed to be driven largely by CMV exposure. In a later analysis, HLA-associated TCR beta chains showed more clonal expansion and lower generation probabilities than non-associated chains that were equally common. It was suggested by the authors that the approach could potentially be generalized to other disease states and immunological phenotypes. In an earlier analysis of 450 to 750 of the donors, most TCR beta V segments appeared in productive rearrangements about 87% or about 30% of the time, broadly matching IMGT annotations. Immune exposure information for the cohort was limited to CMV serostatus. A later analysis found that TCR association rates varied across HLA loci, with DRB1 alleles showing the most associated TCRs and HLA-C alleles the fewest. When HLA alleles, especially DR and DQ, strongly co-occurred, attributing TCR associations to individual alleles was difficult. In a later analysis, 16,951 TCR beta sequences were associated with specific HLA alleles at a false discovery rate of 0.05. A few of the identified cytomegalovirus-associated TCR beta chains were confirmed in vitro to be specific for cytomegalovirus antigens. In a later genetic analysis, a missense DCLRE1C variant was associated with V-gene and J-gene trimming of TCR beta chains, and the association was replicated in an independent cohort. A further reported finding was that TCR beta sequences accurately predicted the HLA-A and HLA-B alleles for most subjects in the first cohort.

Receptors were amplified or captured by the immunoSEQ multiplex PCR assay. For the multiplex PCR, a mixture combining 60 forward primers for TCR Vbeta segments and 13 reverse primers for TCR Jbeta segments was used. The CDR3 region of rearranged TCR beta genes was amplified from genomic DNA with a multiplex PCR assay. Amplified TCR beta libraries were sequenced as 87-base-pair reads on the Illumina HiSeq System. Turning to the authors' computational methods: In a later analysis, tens of millions of unique TCR beta chains were counted across the 500 to 850 repertoires, and roughly 11 million of these chains were shared by at least two donors. To remove PCR and sequencing errors, raw reads were error-corrected and collapsed into unique sequences using a nearest-neighbor algorithm that merged closely related sequences. CDR3 sequences were aligned to IMGT reference sequences to assign V, D and J gene segments. For a sequence to be retained, a match of at least six nucleotides to both a V gene segment and a J gene segment was required. Rearrangements were called productive when the CDR3 lacked stop codons and stayed in frame with V and J; all others were non-productive. CDR3 was defined according to IMGT convention as the region running from the second conserved V-encoded cysteine to the conserved J-encoded phenylalanine. The earlier analysis of 587 of the donors excluded sequences that lacked an unambiguous match to a single V gene segment. In an earlier analysis of more than 500 of the donors, a V segment was called functional when productive rearrangements were above 56.7%, and segregating when the standard deviation between donors exceeded 5%. To diagnose cytomegalovirus status from the catalog of TCR beta chain sequences, a statistical classification framework was built. V and J gene assignment, in a later analysis, came from comparing TCR nucleotide sequences with IMGT/GENE-DB human TR gene sequences. The TCRdist pipeline was used in a later analysis to assign CDR3 sequences and most-parsimonious VDJ recombination scenarios. In a later analysis, each TCR beta chain was defined by its CDR3 amino acid sequence together with its V-gene family, and reads lacking a unique V-gene family were excluded. In a later analysis, around 600 highly shared, low-generation-probability nucleotide sequences were removed to address suspected cross-contamination and a sequencing artifact. In a later analysis, a clonal expansion index was calculated for each public chain from normalized within-repertoire ranks of inferred template counts. A later analysis computed generation probabilities with a VDJ recombination model fitted to out-of-frame rearrangements, and checked the results against IGoR. Hypergeometric tests were used in a later analysis to score TCR-TCR, TCR-HLA and TCR-CMV co-occurrence, with a repertoire-size bias correction applied to the TCR pairs. In a later analysis, false discovery rates were estimated by permuting HLA or CMV assignments 20 times. In a later analysis, co-occurring TCRs were grouped using DBSCAN, with TCRdist sequence similarity added in when clustering inside HLA-allele-positive subsets. Repertoires with fewer than 30,000 or more than 120,000 public chains were left out of co-occurrence clustering, as were about 5 repertoires with anomalous nucleotide sharing. This is the immuneACCESS table as TCRdb keeps it, with only in-frame sequences that have V and J called. A part of the clones is gone; compared with another copy, unresolved V genes explain less than half, and the rest is unexplained. The DNA gave D and trimming, while V, J and clone size come from that table. The sample includes some 160,000 clones, with almost 85% observed a single time. The ten biggest clones cover approximately 0.47% of the sample.

CDR1 and CDR2 are read off the germline V gene as MGHRA and YSYEKL. Cut back by 0 bases and 5 bases, the V and J ends lie 5 bases apart. From the cysteine through the phenylalanine, the CDR3 covers 13 amino acids. The DNA shown is the 39-base CDR3, in frame from base 1. The cohort comprised some 680 healthy bone marrow donors. At the time of sampling, every cohort member was nominally healthy, though immune exposures that went unrecorded were likely present. The donor was CMV seronegative and belonged to the group of several hundred seronegative cohort members. A peripheral blood sample was collected from each donor, and TCR beta sequencing was performed on peripheral blood mononuclear cells. Genomic DNA was extracted from the blood cell samples with the Qiagen DNeasy Blood Extraction Kit.

Sample: PBMCs. The clonotype was recovered from a woman aged 45 to 65 in good health and CMV-seronegative. Rearrangement joined TRBV4-1 to TRBJ1-5, and perhaps TRBD1 as D gene, on 5 matching bases. The CDR3 region reads CASSQEGHQPQHF. At the DNA level, the sequence is TGCGCCAGCAGCCAAGAGGGGCATCAGCCCCAGCATTTT.